This passage covers 18 T cell receptor beta chains from one sample sequenced in a study of Graves' ophthalmopathy and Graves' hyperthyroidism (dated by TCRdb to 2016 to 2019). Sequencer: Illumina HiSeq 2000. For repertoire sequencing, the TCR beta CDR3 regions were amplified from RNA transcripts. The first round of RT-PCR was done with HTBI primers and the Qiagen OneStep RT-PCR kit, and was followed by a second round of multiplex PCR, then size selection and purification. TCRdb reanalyzed the raw reads on its own, using fastp at Q25 for trimming and MiXCR for clone calling, and kept in-frame beta chains. CDR3 protein duplicates are merged, each entry listing the most common genes and DNA. This sample gives around 660,000 distinct CDR3 sequences in total; more than 40% of them show up just once. The top ten hold more than 3% of the sample. Input material: peripheral blood. The source is an adult man with Graves' ophthalmopathy.

This rearrangement joins TRBV9 to TRBJ2-3; D may be TRBD2 (6 bases). The CDR3 consists of 15 residues. The V gene lost 4 bases and the J gene lost 1 base, with 13 bases spanning the gap. Germline V CDR1 and CDR2: SGDLS, YYNGEE. The CDR3 here is CASSPPGTRTDTQYF. CDR3 DNA sequence: TGTGCCAGCAGCCCCCCCGGGACTCGCACAGATACGCAGTATTTT.

This clonotype has a count of ten or more. The rearrangement joins TRBV5-1 to TRBJ2-7; D might be TRBD2 (5 bases). The germline V gene has CDR1 SGHRS and CDR2 YFSETQ. This CDR3 contains 14 residues. Deletions cut 4 bases from V and 2 bases from J, with 13 bases between. The CDR3 sequence is CASSRVDGTYEQYF. The CDR3 region has the DNA TGCGCCAGCAGCCGTGTCGACGGGACCTACGAGCAGTACTTC.

This chain joins TRBV7-3 and TRBJ2-2; 8 bases are shared with TRBD1. The length of the CDR3 is 14 residues. Germline CDR1 and CDR2: SGHTA and FQGTGA. V lost 5 bases and J lost 6; bases outside the gene matches: 5. The CDR3 region is CASSTQDRAGELFF. The CDR3 DNA reads TGTGCCAGCAGCACCCAGGACAGGGCCGGGGAGCTGTTTTTT.

The chain uses TRBV6-5 and TRBJ2-6; no definite D call. The CDR3 length is 15 residues. V was clipped by 6 bases and J by 2 bases, with 11 bases between them. Looked up from germline, CDR1 is MNHEY and CDR2 is SVGAGI. The CDR3 sequence: CASSPVEAGANVLTF. In DNA, the CDR3 is TGTGCCAGCAGCCCCGTAGAAGCTGGGGCCAACGTCCTGACTTTC.

This clonotype came up many times. The J gene is TRBJ1-2, the V gene TRBV20-1, with unresolved D. With 5 bases removed from V and 7 bases from J, the gap between germline ends came to 14 bases. The germline V gene has CDR1 DFQATT and CDR2 SNEGSKA (reference sequence). The CDR3 has 12 residues. CDR3 loop: CSALPGLGGYTF. The DNA for the CDR3 is TGCAGTGCTTTACCGGGATTGGGTGGCTACACCTTC.

The sample holds many counts of this clonotype. The V gene is TRBV20-1, the J gene TRBJ1-5; no firm D call. The germline gives CDR1 DFQATT, CDR2 SNEGSKA (reference sequence). Trimming stripped 0 bases from V and 1 base from J, with 7 bases between. CDR3 length equals 14 residues. The CDR3 loop reads CSARERQSNQPQHF. The CDR3 coding sequence is TGCAGTGCTAGAGAACGGCAGAGCAATCAGCCCCAGCATTTT.

This chain connects TRBV7-9 to TRBJ2-2; D is possibly TRBD2 (6 bases). The CDR3 contains 16 residues. Trimming took off 6 bases at V and 2 bases at J, with 16 bases between the two ends. The germline V gene encodes CDR1 SEHNR and CDR2 FQNEAQ (reference sequence). The chain's CDR3 is CASSLSGGHNTGELFF. The CDR3 DNA sequence: TGTGCCAGCAGTCTCTCCGGGGGTCATAACACCGGGGAGCTGTTTTTT.

With regard to this clonotype: The germline gene is not matched at one end of the junction; a read error may be the cause. V and J are TRBV5-5 and TRBJ2-7, with D tentatively TRBD1 (7 bases). Germline V gene lookup returns CDR1 SGHKS and CDR2 YYEKEE (reference sequence). CDR3 length: 18 residues. CDR3 loop: CASSQDLSGGTFTYEQYF. For the CDR3, the DNA is TGCGCCAGCAGCCAAGACCTTTCAGGGGGGACCTTCACCTACGAGCAGTACTTC.

In its sample, this clonotype was seen a few times. The J gene is TRBJ2-5, the V gene TRBV6-6, with 9 bases matching TRBD1. The CDR3 length is 17 residues. Germline trimming cut 0 bases from V and 5 bases from J; bases unmatched to any gene: 10. Germline CDR1 and CDR2: MNHNY and SVGAGI (reference sequence). In DNA, the CDR3 is TGTGCCAGCAGTTACTCGCCCTTGACAGGGGGTATCGAGACCCAGTACTTC. It encodes CASSYSPLTGGIETQYF.

This clonotype was counted many times. V gene TRBV15 combines with J gene TRBJ2-5; TRBD1 matches at 7 bases. Germline V gene sequence: CDR1 LNHNV, CDR2 YYDKDF (reference sequence). CDR3 length: 16 residues. With V trimmed by 4 bases and J by 4 bases, 12 bases remained unmatched. CDR3 DNA sequence: TGTGCCACCAGCACCCGTTCGAGGGGGCTGGGAGAGACCCAGTACTTC. This encodes CATSTRSRGLGETQYF.

This clonotype was recorded only once. The chain has TRBV2 and TRBJ1-1; no definite D call. Germline values: CDR1 SNHLY, CDR2 FYNNEI. CDR3 length equals 11 residues. With 6 bases removed from V and 14 bases from J, the gap between germline ends came to 16 bases. The CDR3 spells CASRRESEQFF. DNA for the CDR3: TGTGCCAGCAGGAGGGAGTCTGAGCAGTTCTTT.

V and J are TRBV12-3 or TRBV12-4 and TRBJ1-5, with a tentative D call TRBD1 (5 bases). This CDR3 spans 16 amino acids. Trimming pared 5 bases from V and 9 bases from J, leaving 23 bases between. CDR3 sequence reads: CASSTSQGRFNAPQHF. The CDR3 DNA is TGTGCCAGCAGTACTTCTCAGGGCAGGTTTAACGCGCCCCAGCATTTT.

The chain recombines TRBV14 with TRBJ2-7; TRBD2 matches at 7 bases. From germline, CDR1 is SGHDN and CDR2 FVKESK. Trimming at V came to 1 base and at J to 7 bases, leaving 10 bases not matched to a gene. CDR3 length equals 15 residues. The CDR3 nucleotides are TGTGCCAGCAGCCAAGGACCGAGCGGGGCGCGTGAGCAGTACTTC. Amino acid sequence: CASSQGPSGAREQYF.

This chain links TRBV27 with TRBJ2-7; TRBD2 aligns across 12 bases. CDR1 is MNHEY, CDR2 SMNVEV, per germline (reference sequence). This CDR3 has 17 residues. Trimming at V came to 6 bases and at J to 1 base, leaving 10 bases not matched to a gene. The CDR3 bases are TGTGCCAGCAGGGCCAGGGGACTAGCGGGTTATTCCTACGAGCAGTACTTC. Amino acid sequence: CASRARGLAGYSYEQYF.

The chain couples TRBV2 to TRBJ1-1; maybe TRBD1 (6 bases). The CDR3 spans 12 residues. The germline V gene encodes CDR1 SNHLY and CDR2 FYNNEI. CDR3 coding DNA: TGTGCTAAACTTACAGGGCGCACTGAAGCTTTCTTT. Its protein product is CAKLTGRTEAFF.

The genes are TRBV29-1 and TRBJ1-1; D is possibly TRBD1 (6 bases). The CDR3 runs to 13 residues. Trimming cost V 4 bases and J 7 bases, with 16 bases left between them. Germline V gives CDR1 SQVTM, CDR2 ANQGSEA. CDR3: CSVGEGGRNEAFF. The DNA for the CDR3 is TGCAGCGTTGGCGAGGGGGGGCGTAATGAAGCTTTCTTT.

With respect to this clonotype: One base away lies a much larger clone, so this may be a sequencing read error. The J gene is TRBJ2-5, the V gene TRBV10-3; no clear D. CDR3 length equals 12 residues. The germline V and J ends were trimmed by 3 bases and 5 bases, with 7 bases remaining between them. Germline V CDR1 and CDR2: ENHRY, SYGVKD. DNA of the CDR3: TGTGCCATCAGTGAAATAGGGGAGACCCAGTACTTC. Amino acids: CAISEIGETQYF.

This sequence joins TRBV4-1 and TRBJ2-5; D is perhaps TRBD2 (5 bases). V was cut by 1 base and J by 5 bases, with 8 bases left in between. Germline V gives CDR1 MGHRA, CDR2 YSYEKL. This CDR3 is built from 13 residues. The CDR3 nucleotides are TGCGCCAGCAGCCAAGTCTCGGGGGAGACCCAGTACTTC. Protein: CASSQVSGETQYF.